These 10 T cell receptor beta chains came from one sample sequenced in a study of T-cell memory formation after mild COVID-19. TCRdb used MiXCR to reprocess the 5' RACE reads, holding one entry per CDR3 protein. The sample includes about 140,000 distinct CDR3 sequences, roughly 21% seen only once; the top ten take approximately 2.3%. Input material: PBMCs or a T cell subset sorted from them (not recorded which). The receptors come from an adult woman who had mild COVID-19 (a few samples of this study predate the infection). Cell type and time point are not known.

This chain connects TRBV29-1 to TRBJ2-3; D is possibly TRBD1 (6 bases). Trimming took 7 bases from V and 1 from J, leaving 9 bases between them. CDR3 length equals 12 residues. CDR1 SQVTM and CDR2 ANQGSEA come from the germline V gene. As DNA, the CDR3 is TGCAGCGATAGACAGGGCACAGATACGCAGTATTTT. It is translated as CSDRQGTDTQYF.

CDR3 loop: CASSLVGGPHEQYF. The CDR3 DNA follows: TGTGCCAGCAGCTTAGTAGGGGGGCCCCACGAGCAGTACTTC. This chain connects TRBV7-9 to TRBJ2-7; D is perhaps TRBD1 or TRBD2 (6 bases each). Germline assignment: CDR1 SEHNR and CDR2 FQNEAQ (reference sequence). V gave up 1 base and J gave up 5 bases, with 12 bases separating them. There are 14 residues in the CDR3.

In DNA form, the CDR3 reads TGTGCCAGCAGCCTAGGGGTGACAGGGGTCCTAAGAGAGCAGTACTTC. It is translated as CASSLGVTGVLREQYF. This chain connects TRBV28 to TRBJ2-7; TRBD1 agrees at 8 bases. Losses at the gene ends were 6 bases for V and 7 bases for J; bases not matched to a gene: 17. Germline CDR1 and CDR2: MDHEN and SYDVKM. The length of the CDR3 is 16 residues.

This clonotype was counted many times. The chain recombines TRBV5-5 with TRBJ2-3, with no clear D. Per germline, CDR1 SGHKS and CDR2 YYEKEE (reference sequence). V lost 0 bases to trimming and J lost 0 bases, with 8 bases between them. There are 15 residues in the CDR3. In DNA form, the CDR3 reads TGTGCCAGCAGCTTGGCTGGCTTAAGCACAGATACGCAGTATTTT. It specifies CASSLAGLSTDTQYF.

This clonotype was picked up a small number of times. The J gene is TRBJ2-7, the V gene TRBV2; TRBD2 might be the D (5 bases). Germline V gene sequence: CDR1 SNHLY, CDR2 FYNNEI. Between the trimmed V and J ends, which lost 5 bases and 2 bases, there was a span of 10 bases. The length of the CDR3 is 13 residues. The CDR3 sequence is CASSRTDPYEQYF. The CDR3 region has the DNA TGTGCCAGCAGTCGGACTGACCCCTACGAGCAGTACTTC.

This clonotype has a count of ten or more. The V and J genes are TRBV15 and TRBJ2-7; D gene unclear. This CDR3 spans 13 amino acids. Looked up from germline, CDR1 is LNHNV and CDR2 is YYDKDF (reference sequence). Trimming cost V 0 bases and J 4 bases, with 7 bases left between them. The CDR3 loop reads CATSRDGEYEQYF. The CDR3, as DNA: TGTGCCACCAGCAGAGATGGCGAGTACGAGCAGTACTTC.

The chain recombines TRBV6-2 or TRBV6-3 with TRBJ1-2, with 9 bases aligning to TRBD1. The CDR3 extends over 14 amino acids. Germline V lookup: CDR1 MNHEY, CDR2 SVGEGT. With V trimmed by 6 bases and J by 2 bases, 4 bases remained unmatched. CDR3 sequence reads: CASRLTGGNYGYTF. The CDR3 DNA sequence: TGTGCCAGCAGGCTAACAGGGGGCAACTATGGCTACACCTTC.

The chain recombines TRBV7-3 with TRBJ2-1; TRBD2 matches 11 bases. The CDR3 loop spans 16 amino acids. Germline V gene sequence: CDR1 SGHTA, CDR2 FQGTGA. V was pared by 5 bases and J by 4 bases, with 7 bases of the junction left unmatched. The CDR3 DNA reads as TGTGCCAGCAGCCCACTAAGGACTAGCGGGTACAATGAGCAGTTCTTC. Its protein is CASSPLRTSGYNEQFF.

The chain has TRBV5-1 and TRBJ2-5; D is ambiguous. The CDR3 is 13 residues long. The V and J ends lost 1 base and 1 base respectively, with 5 bases between them. CDR1 is SGHRS, CDR2 YFSETQ, per germline. The CDR3 DNA reads as TGCGCCAGCAGCTTGCCCCTCCAAGAGACCCAGTACTTC. Its translation: CASSLPLQETQYF.

This clonotype was found a few times. Sequence at one end of the junction differs from germline and may be a read error. The chain uses TRBV7-7 and TRBJ2-1; TRBD2 agrees at 10 bases. The length of the CDR3 is 16 residues. CDR1 is SSHAT and CDR2 is FNYEAQ in the germline V gene (reference sequence). The CDR3 sequence is CASSLGASGGYNEQFF. In nucleotides, the CDR3 is TGTGCTAGCAGCTTGGGGGCTAGCGGGGGCTACAATGAGCAGTTCTTC.